This TCR beta chain was captured in a study of human T cells and chemical hapten exposure. Study-level information: During the roughly 24-week study period, patients had diphenylcyclopropenone applied to the scalp every week.

The study, taken as a whole, reports: Patch test score was positively correlated with the counts of PT1 expanded TCRs.

Germline-derived CDR1 and CDR2 are SGHAT and FQNNGV. Trimming stripped 1 base from V and 4 bases from J, with 8 bases between. CDR3 length: 13 residues. One entry per CDR3 protein results from TCRdb running MiXCR on the RACE reads. The table has tens of thousands of distinct CDR3 sequences, about 6.7% seen once. This clonotype was observed many times. Its antigen is not identified. Time point denoted: pre-sensitization, week 0. Treatment reported: therapeutic diphenylcyclopropenone sensitization with weekly scalp DPC. Alopecia patients between 18 and 70 years old and suitable for DPC were used as donors.

V is TRBV11-2 and J is TRBJ2-7, with D unclear. The sequence derives from a woman younger than 45 with alopecia areata. Some clones in this sample may be carry-over from other donors' samples. Sequences were derived from whole blood, sampled in connection with sensitization to the hapten diphenylcyclopropenone (DPC). The CDR3, as DNA: TGTGCCAGCAGCTTAGTTGCCGGATACGAGCAGTACTTC. The encoded protein is CASSLVAGYEQYF.